This TCR beta chain stems from a study of blood T cell repertoires in COVID-19. Study information: Donors in the United States, Italy and Spain gave samples during acute or convalescent COVID-19. The cDNA or gDNA used as material had been derived from T cells, B-cell-depleted T cells, or PBMCs.

Per the study methods: Estimation of nucleated cell counts was performed using reference gene primer amplification. Assay: immunoSEQ multiplex PCR; the TCRdb copy retains only in-frame clones and omits some. Clone size and the V and J calls come from that table; the DNA yielded D and trimming. The sample has 100,000 to 150,000 clones, around 86% seen once; the top ten hold more than 9.5%. Enrolment of Seattle patients took place during active infection, and they were followed longitudinally. This CDR3 is built from 14 residues. V shed 6 bases, J shed 7 bases, and the junction held 3 bases outside the gene matches. CDR1 SGHAT and CDR2 FQNNGV come from the germline V gene.

The V gene is TRBV11-2, the J gene TRBJ1-6; 10 bases align to TRBD1. This TCR derives from a woman aged 70-85 years with COVID-19, enrolled during active disease. Input material: peripheral blood. This CDR3 reads CASRQDRGNSPLHF. CDR3 coding DNA: TGTGCCAGCAGACAGGACAGGGGGAATTCACCCCTCCACTTT.